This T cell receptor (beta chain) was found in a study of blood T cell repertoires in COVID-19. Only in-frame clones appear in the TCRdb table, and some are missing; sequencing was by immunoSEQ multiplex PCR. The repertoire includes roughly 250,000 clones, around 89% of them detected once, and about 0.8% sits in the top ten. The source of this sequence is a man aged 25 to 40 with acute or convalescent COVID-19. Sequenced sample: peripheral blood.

CDR3 nucleotides: TGTGCCAGCAGCAAGGGGACTAGCGGGGCGCAGGAGCAGTTCTTC. Protein: CASSKGTSGAQEQFF. The chain employs TRBV7-3 and TRBJ2-1; 13 bases agree with TRBD2. Germline V gene sequence: CDR1 SGHTA, CDR2 FQGTGA. The CDR3 sequence is 15 residues long. Unmatched junction bases numbered 8, after V lost 5 bases and J lost 10 bases.